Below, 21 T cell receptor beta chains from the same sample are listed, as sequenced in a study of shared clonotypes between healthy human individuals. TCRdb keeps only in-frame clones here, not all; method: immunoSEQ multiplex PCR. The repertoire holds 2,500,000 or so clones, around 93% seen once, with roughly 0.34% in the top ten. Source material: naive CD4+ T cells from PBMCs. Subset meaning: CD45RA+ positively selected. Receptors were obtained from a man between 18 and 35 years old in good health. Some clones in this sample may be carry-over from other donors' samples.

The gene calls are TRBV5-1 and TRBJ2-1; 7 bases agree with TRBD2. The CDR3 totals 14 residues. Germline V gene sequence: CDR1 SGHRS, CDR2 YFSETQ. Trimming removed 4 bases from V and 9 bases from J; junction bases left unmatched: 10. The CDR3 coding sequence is TGCGCCAGCAGCCACTCTACTAGCGAGGGTGAGCAGTTCTTC. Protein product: CASSHSTSEGEQFF.

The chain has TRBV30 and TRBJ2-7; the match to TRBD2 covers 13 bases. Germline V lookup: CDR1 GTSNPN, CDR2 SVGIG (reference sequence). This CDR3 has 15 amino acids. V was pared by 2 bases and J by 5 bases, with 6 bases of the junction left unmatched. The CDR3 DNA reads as TGTGCCTGGAGTTGGACTAGCGGGAGTTTCAACGAGCAGTACTTC. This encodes CAWSWTSGSFNEQYF.

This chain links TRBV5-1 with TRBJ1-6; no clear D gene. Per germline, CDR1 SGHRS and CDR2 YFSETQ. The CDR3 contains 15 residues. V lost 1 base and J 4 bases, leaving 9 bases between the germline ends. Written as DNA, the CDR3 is TGCGCCAGCAGCTTGAGCGCAGCTTATAATTCACCCCTCCACTTT. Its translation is CASSLSAAYNSPLHF.

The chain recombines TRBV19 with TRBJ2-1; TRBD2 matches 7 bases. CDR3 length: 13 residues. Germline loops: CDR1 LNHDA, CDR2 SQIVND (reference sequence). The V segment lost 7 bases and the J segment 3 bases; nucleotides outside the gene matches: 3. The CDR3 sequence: CASTGLVYNEQFF. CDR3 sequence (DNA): TGTGCCAGTACTGGACTAGTCTACAATGAGCAGTTCTTC. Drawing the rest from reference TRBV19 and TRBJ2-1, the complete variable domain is DGGITQSPKYLFRKEGQNVTLSCEQNLNHDAMYWYRQDPGQGLRLIYYSQIVNDFQKGDIAEGYSVSREKKESFPLTVTSAQKNPTAFYLCASTGLVYNEQFFGPGTRLTVL.

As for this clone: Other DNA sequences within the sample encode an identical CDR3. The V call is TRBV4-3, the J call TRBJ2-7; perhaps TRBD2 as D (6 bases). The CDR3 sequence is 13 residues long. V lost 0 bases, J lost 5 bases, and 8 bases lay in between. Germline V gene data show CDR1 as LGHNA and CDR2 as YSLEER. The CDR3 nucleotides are TGCGCCAGCAGCCAAGAGGGGGGAGACGAGCAGTACTTC. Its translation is CASSQEGGDEQYF.

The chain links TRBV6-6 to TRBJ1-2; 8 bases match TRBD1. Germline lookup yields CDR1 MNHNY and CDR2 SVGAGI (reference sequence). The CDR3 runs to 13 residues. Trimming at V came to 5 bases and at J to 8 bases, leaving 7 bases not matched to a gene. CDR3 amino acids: CASSRTGIRGYTF. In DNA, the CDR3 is TGTGCCAGCAGTCGGACAGGGATAAGGGGCTACACCTTC.

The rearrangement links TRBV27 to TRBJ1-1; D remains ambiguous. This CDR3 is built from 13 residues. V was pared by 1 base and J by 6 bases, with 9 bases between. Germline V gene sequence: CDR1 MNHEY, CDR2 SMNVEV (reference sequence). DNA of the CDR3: TGTGCCAGCAGTTTATGGTCTGGGGCTGAAGCTTTCTTT. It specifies CASSLWSGAEAFF.

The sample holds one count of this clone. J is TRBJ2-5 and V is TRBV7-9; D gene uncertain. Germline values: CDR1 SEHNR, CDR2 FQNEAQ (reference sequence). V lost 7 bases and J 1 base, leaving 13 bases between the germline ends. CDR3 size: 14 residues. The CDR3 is CASTRAGSQETQYF. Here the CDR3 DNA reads TGTGCCAGCACCCGGGCCGGCAGCCAAGAGACCCAGTACTTC.

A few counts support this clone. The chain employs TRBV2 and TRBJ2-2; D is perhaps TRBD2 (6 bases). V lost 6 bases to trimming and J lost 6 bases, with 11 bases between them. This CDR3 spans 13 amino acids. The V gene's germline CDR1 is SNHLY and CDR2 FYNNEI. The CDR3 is CASRVTGAGELFF. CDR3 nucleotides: TGTGCCAGCAGGGTGACGGGGGCCGGGGAGCTGTTTTTT.

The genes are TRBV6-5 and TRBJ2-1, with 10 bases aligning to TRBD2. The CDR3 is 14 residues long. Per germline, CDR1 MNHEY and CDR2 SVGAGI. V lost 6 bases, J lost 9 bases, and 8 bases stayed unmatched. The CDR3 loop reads CASSRTSGVIEQFF. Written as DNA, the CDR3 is TGTGCCAGCAGCAGGACTAGCGGAGTTATTGAGCAGTTCTTC.

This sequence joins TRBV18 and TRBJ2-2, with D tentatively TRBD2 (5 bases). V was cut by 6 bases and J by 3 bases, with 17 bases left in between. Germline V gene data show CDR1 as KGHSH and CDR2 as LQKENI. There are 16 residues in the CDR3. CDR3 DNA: TGTGCCAGCTCTCACGCCGGAGGTAGGGACACCGGGGAGCTGTTTTTT. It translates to CASSHAGGRDTGELFF. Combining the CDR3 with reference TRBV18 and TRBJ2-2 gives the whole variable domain NAGVMQNPRHLVRRRGQEARLRCSPMKGHSHVYWYRQLPEEGLKFMVYLQKENIIDESGMPKERFSAEFPKEGPSILRIQQVVRGDSAAYFCASSHAGGRDTGELFFGEGSRLTVL.

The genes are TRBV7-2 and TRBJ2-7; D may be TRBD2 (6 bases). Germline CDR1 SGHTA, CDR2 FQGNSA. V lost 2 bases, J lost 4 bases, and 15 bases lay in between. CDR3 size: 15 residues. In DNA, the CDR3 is TGTGCCAGCAGCTTATACCGCGGAGGGCCGTACGAGCAGTACTTC. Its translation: CASSLYRGGPYEQYF.

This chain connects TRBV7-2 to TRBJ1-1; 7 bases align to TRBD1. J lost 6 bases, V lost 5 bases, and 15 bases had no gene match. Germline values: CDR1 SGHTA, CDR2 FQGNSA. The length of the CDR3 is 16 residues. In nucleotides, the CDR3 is TGTGCCAGCAGCCGTCGGGGGGGTGCACAGGGGTCTGAAGCTTTCTTT. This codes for CASSRRGGAQGSEAFF.

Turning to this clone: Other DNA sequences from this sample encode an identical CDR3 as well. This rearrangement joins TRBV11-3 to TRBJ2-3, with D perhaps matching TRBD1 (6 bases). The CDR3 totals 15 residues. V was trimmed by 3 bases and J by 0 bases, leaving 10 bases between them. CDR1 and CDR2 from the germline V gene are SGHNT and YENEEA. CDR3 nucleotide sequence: TGTGCCAGCAGCTTTGGGGGCCCTAGCACAGATACGCAGTATTTT. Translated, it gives CASSFGGPSTDTQYF.

The CDR3 is CATTRRDDDTEAFF. CDR3 in DNA: TGTGCCACTACCCGGAGGGACGATGACACTGAAGCTTTCTTT. This rearrangement joins TRBV6-5 to TRBJ1-1; D possibly corresponds to TRBD1 (5 bases). Germline V gene data show CDR1 as MNHEY and CDR2 as SVGAGI. V was cut by 10 bases and J by 3 bases, with 18 bases left in between. CDR3 size: 14 residues.

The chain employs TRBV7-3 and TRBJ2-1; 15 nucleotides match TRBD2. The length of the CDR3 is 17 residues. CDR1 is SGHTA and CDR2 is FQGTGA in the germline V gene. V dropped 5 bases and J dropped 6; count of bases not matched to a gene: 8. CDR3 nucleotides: TGTGCCAGCAGCCCTGGACTAGCGGGAGGGCCAGGCAATGAGCAGTTCTTC. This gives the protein CASSPGLAGGPGNEQFF.

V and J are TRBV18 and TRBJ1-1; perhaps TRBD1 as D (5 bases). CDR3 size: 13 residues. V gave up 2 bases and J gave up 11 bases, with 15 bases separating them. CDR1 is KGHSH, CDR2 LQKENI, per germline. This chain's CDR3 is CASSPGAGRVAFF. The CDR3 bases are TGTGCCAGCTCACCAGGCGCAGGGCGAGTGGCTTTCTTT.

The CDR3 DNA sequence: TGCGCCAGCAGCTTGAGGGGAGGCTCTGGAAACACCATATATTTT. This encodes CASSLRGGSGNTIYF. The V call is TRBV5-1, the J call TRBJ1-3, with D perhaps TRBD1 (5 bases). The germline V gene encodes CDR1 SGHRS and CDR2 YFSETQ. This CDR3 contains 15 residues. Trimming took off 1 base at V and 0 bases at J, with 8 bases between the two ends.

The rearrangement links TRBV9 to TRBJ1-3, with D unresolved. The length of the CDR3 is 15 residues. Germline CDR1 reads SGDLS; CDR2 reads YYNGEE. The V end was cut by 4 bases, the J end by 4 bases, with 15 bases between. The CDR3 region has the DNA TGTGCCAGCAGCCCCCTCGGGCTTGGAGGAAACACCATATATTTT. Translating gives CASSPLGLGGNTIYF.

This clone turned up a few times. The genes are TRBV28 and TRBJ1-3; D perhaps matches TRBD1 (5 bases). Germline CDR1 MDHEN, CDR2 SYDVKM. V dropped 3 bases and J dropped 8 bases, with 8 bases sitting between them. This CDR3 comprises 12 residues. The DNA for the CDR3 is TGTGCCAGCAGTTTCCAAGGGGACACCATATATTTT. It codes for CASSFQGDTIYF.

Here the CDR3 DNA reads TGTGCCAGTAGAAACCGGGACAGTGTGAGTCAGCCCCAGCATTTT. The encoded protein is CASRNRDSVSQPQHF. V is TRBV19 and J is TRBJ1-5, with TRBD1 identical over 7 bases. Germline CDR1 is LNHDA and CDR2 is SQIVND (reference sequence). Trimming at V came to 6 bases and at J to 6 bases, leaving 11 bases not matched to a gene. The CDR3 sequence is 15 residues long.